The clone carrying this T cell receptor beta chain was recorded a few times. The data stem from a study of blood T cell repertoires in COVID-19. Study as a whole: PBMCs, B-cell-depleted T cells, or T cells were the source of the cDNA or gDNA that made up the material.

As processed by the authors: Reference gene primers were amplified, and this amplification served to estimate nucleated cell counts. Profiled with immunoSEQ multiplex PCR; TCRdb holds only in-frame clones, not every one. V and J calls and clone size are as listed in that table; D and trimming were resolved from the DNA. The sample carries about 62,000 clones, 86% recorded once. Germline lookup yields CDR1 LNHDA and CDR2 SQIVND (reference sequence). V dropped 3 bases and J dropped 3 bases, with 18 bases sitting between them. This CDR3 region has 16 residues. The sample taken for sequencing was peripheral blood. This chain joins TRBV19 and TRBJ2-7; D not resolved. The clonotype comes from a woman of 80 years or more with acute or convalescent COVID-19. CDR3 nucleotides: TGTGCCAGTAGTATGGCAGGTCGGTGGTCAGGCTACGAGCAGTACTTC. Protein: CASSMAGRWSGYEQYF.